Following are 17 T cell receptor beta chains from one sample sequenced in a study of regulatory T cells in long-lasting Graves disease. Documented time point: newly diagnosed GD, antithyroid drugs for less than 3 months. The TCR library was prepared using RNA isolated from PBMCs. Arm-PCR of CDR3 regions with iRepertoire HTBI primers generated TCR beta libraries. TCRdb processed the multiplex PCR reads anew with MiXCR; each CDR3 protein has one entry. The table shows over 350,000 distinct CDR3 sequences, with 14% occurring only once. These data also formed part of another study, on T cells in Graves' hyperthyroidism and ophthalmopathy.

Sequencing used peripheral blood mononuclear cells (PBMCs), obtained at new diagnosis, from a patient treated with antithyroid drugs. These receptors originate from a woman aged 45-59 years with Graves disease.

About this clonotype itself: The junction shows a germline mismatch at one end, possibly a read error. The V and J genes are TRBV19 and TRBJ2-7; TRBD2 matches 8 bases. The CDR3 covers 14 residues. Germline lookup yields CDR1 LNHDA and CDR2 SQIVND (reference sequence). The CDR3 DNA sequence: TGTGTCAGTAGTATCTCTAGCGGGTCCGGCGAGCAGTACTTC. Translation: CVSSISSGSGEQYF.

Ten or more counts support this clonotype. This rearrangement joins TRBV3-1 to TRBJ2-3; the match to TRBD2 covers 7 bases. The CDR3 has 16 amino acids. With V trimmed by 1 base and J by 0 bases, 4 bases remained unmatched. Per germline, CDR1 LGHDT and CDR2 YNNKEL (reference sequence). The CDR3 is CASSQVSSGSTDTQYF. As DNA, the CDR3 is TGTGCCAGCAGCCAAGTTTCTAGCGGTAGCACAGATACGCAGTATTTT.

This clonotype was seen many times. V gene TRBV6-2 or TRBV6-3 combines with J gene TRBJ2-5, with 11 bases matching TRBD1. CDR1 and CDR2 from the germline V gene are MNHEY and SVGEGT. Trimming took 2 bases from V and 4 from J; bases not matched to a gene: 6. The CDR3 covers 16 residues. CDR3 in DNA: TGTGCCAGCAGTTACGCGGACAGGGGGCTAGGAGAGACCCAGTACTTC. Translated, it gives CASSYADRGLGETQYF.

In this sample, this clonotype turned up many times. This sequence joins TRBV20-1 and TRBJ2-2, with D maybe TRBD1 (6 bases). Germline V gene sequence: CDR1 DFQATT, CDR2 SNEGSKA (reference sequence). The CDR3 consists of 13 residues. The CDR3 here is CRNGETGSGELFF. In DNA form, the CDR3 reads TGCAGGAATGGGGAGACAGGCTCCGGGGAGCTGTTTTTT.

V gene TRBV7-9 combines with J gene TRBJ2-2, with D perhaps matching TRBD1 (6 bases). With 3 bases removed from V and 4 bases from J, the gap between germline ends came to 12 bases. This CDR3 contains 15 residues. Germline CDR1 and CDR2: SEHNR and FQNEAQ (reference sequence). The chain's CDR3 is CASSFRRGFTGELFF. In DNA, the CDR3 is TGTGCCAGCAGCTTCAGAAGGGGGTTCACCGGGGAGCTGTTTTTT.

This clonotype has only a few counts. For the CDR3, the DNA is TGTGCCATCAGTGAACAACGAGGGGGGTCAGAGACCCAGTACTTC. Its translation is CAISEQRGGSETQYF. The V gene is TRBV10-3, the J gene TRBJ2-5; D could derive from TRBD1 or TRBD2 (6 bases each). The germline V and J ends were trimmed by 3 bases and 4 bases, with 15 bases remaining between them. This CDR3 is built from 15 residues. CDR1 is ENHRY and CDR2 is SYGVKD in the germline V gene.

The J gene is TRBJ1-2, the V gene TRBV3-1; 7 nucleotides line up with TRBD1. Germline assignment: CDR1 LGHDT and CDR2 YNNKEL (reference sequence). V dropped 3 bases and J dropped 7; count of bases not matched to a gene: 8. The length of the CDR3 is 14 residues. The CDR3 DNA reads TGTGCCAGCAGCCAGGCCTACAGGGGCGTTGGCTACACCTTC. This sequence encodes CASSQAYRGVGYTF.

The V gene is TRBV5-4, the J gene TRBJ1-2; 9 bases agree with TRBD1. Germline CDR1 SGHNT, CDR2 YYREEE (reference sequence). This CDR3 is built from 15 residues. V shed 4 bases, J shed 4 bases, and the junction held 8 bases outside the gene matches. DNA for the CDR3: TGTGCCAGCAGCCCGATGGACAGGGGATCCTATGGCTACACCTTC. Its protein is CASSPMDRGSYGYTF.

This clonotype was detected many times. The chain joins TRBV24-1 to TRBJ1-5; D is possibly TRBD1 (6 bases). This CDR3 is 13 amino acids long. Between the trimmed V and J ends, which lost 3 bases and 9 bases, there was a span of 11 bases. Germline V gene sequence: CDR1 KGHDR, CDR2 SFDVKD. CDR3 protein: CATSDGGRRPQHF. CDR3 nucleotides: TGTGCCACCAGTGATGGGGGGCGCAGGCCCCAGCATTTT.

This clonotype was observed at least ten times. In nucleotides, the CDR3 is TGTGCCAGCAGCGAACCAGGACAGATGAACACTGAAGCTTTCTTT. Protein sequence: CASSEPGQMNTEAFF. The gene calls are TRBV7-8 and TRBJ1-1, with a weak D call TRBD1 (6 bases). CDR1 is SGHVS, CDR2 FQNEAQ, per germline. CDR3 length: 15 amino acids. V dropped 5 bases and J dropped 0 bases, with 13 bases sitting between them.

Ten or more counts support this clonotype. The chain links TRBV3-1 to TRBJ2-5, with D hard to call. The V and J ends lost 4 bases and 5 bases respectively, with 8 bases between them. The germline gives CDR1 LGHDT, CDR2 YNNKEL (reference sequence). The CDR3 runs to 12 residues. As DNA, the CDR3 is TGTGCCAGCAGCCCTGACTCTGAGACCCAGTACTTC. This gives the protein CASSPDSETQYF.

The V gene is TRBV20-1, the J gene TRBJ2-2; 10 bases agree with TRBD2. This CDR3 has 17 amino acids. The germline gives CDR1 DFQATT, CDR2 SNEGSKA (reference sequence). V was pared by 3 bases and J by 1 base, with 8 bases of the junction left unmatched. The CDR3 coding sequence is TGCAGTGCTAGGCGTCTAGCGGGAGTGGGGAACACCGGGGAGCTGTTTTTT. Translated, it gives CSARRLAGVGNTGELFF.

Many counts were recorded for this clonotype. The CDR3: CASSSLQETQYF. As DNA, the CDR3 is TGTGCCAGCAGCTCCCTCCAAGAGACCCAGTACTTC. The genes are TRBV7-9 and TRBJ2-5; D remains unclear. Germline V gives CDR1 SEHNR, CDR2 FQNEAQ (reference sequence). The V gene lost 4 bases and the J gene lost 1 base, with 4 bases spanning the gap. The CDR3 totals 12 residues.

This clonotype was recorded many times. The chain carries TRBV12-3 or TRBV12-4 and TRBJ2-1; D remains ambiguous. Between the trimmed V and J ends, which lost 2 bases and 7 bases, there was a span of 12 bases. This CDR3 has 14 residues. CDR3 loop: CASSLQGPRNEQFF. In nucleotides, the CDR3 is TGTGCCAGCAGTTTACAAGGGCCGCGTAATGAGCAGTTCTTC.

This clonotype appeared a few times. The chain employs TRBV20-1 and TRBJ1-5, with 12 bases matching TRBD1. The V gene end was trimmed by 4 bases and the J gene end by 0 bases; junction bases not matched to a gene: 10. The V gene's germline CDR1 is DFQATT and CDR2 SNEGSKA (reference sequence). This CDR3 is built from 18 residues. CDR3 in amino acids: CSATTGTGGPYSNQPQHF. CDR3 sequence (DNA): TGCAGTGCTACAACCGGGACAGGGGGCCCCTATAGCAATCAGCCCCAGCATTTT.

This clonotype was counted a few times. The chain uses TRBV6-2 or TRBV6-3 and TRBJ2-2; TRBD1 is a possible D gene (5 bases). V lost 8 bases to trimming and J lost 2 bases, with 12 bases between them. This CDR3 has 14 amino acids. From germline, CDR1 is MNHEY and CDR2 SVGEGT. The CDR3 loop reads CASLRQTNTGELFF. CDR3 coding DNA: TGTGCCAGCCTTAGACAGACCAACACCGGGGAGCTGTTTTTT.

Only a few counts were recorded for this clonotype. V and J are TRBV28 and TRBJ2-1, with 7 bases lining up with TRBD2. J gave up 7 bases and V 8 bases, and 11 bases lay outside the gene matches. Germline CDR1 is MDHEN and CDR2 is SYDVKM. The CDR3 is made up of 14 amino acids. The CDR3 bases are TGTGCCAGCCTAAGCGGGAATACTGGAAATGAGCAGTTCTTC. It yields the protein CASLSGNTGNEQFF.